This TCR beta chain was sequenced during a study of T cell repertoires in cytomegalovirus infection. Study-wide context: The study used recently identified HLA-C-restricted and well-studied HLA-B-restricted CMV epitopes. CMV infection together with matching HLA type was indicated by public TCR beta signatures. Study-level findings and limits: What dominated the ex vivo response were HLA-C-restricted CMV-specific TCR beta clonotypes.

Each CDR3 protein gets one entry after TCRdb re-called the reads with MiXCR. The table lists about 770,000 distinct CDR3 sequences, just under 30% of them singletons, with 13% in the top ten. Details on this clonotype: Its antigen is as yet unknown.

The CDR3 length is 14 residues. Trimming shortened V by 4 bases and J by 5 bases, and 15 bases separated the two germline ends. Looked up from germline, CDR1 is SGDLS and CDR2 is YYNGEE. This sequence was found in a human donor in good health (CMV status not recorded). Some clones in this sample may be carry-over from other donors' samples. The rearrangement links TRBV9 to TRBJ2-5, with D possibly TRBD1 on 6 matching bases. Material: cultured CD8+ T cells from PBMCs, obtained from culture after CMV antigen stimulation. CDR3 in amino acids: CASSTTGSEETQYF. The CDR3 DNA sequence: TGTGCCAGCAGCACTACAGGGAGCGAGGAGACCCAGTACTTC.